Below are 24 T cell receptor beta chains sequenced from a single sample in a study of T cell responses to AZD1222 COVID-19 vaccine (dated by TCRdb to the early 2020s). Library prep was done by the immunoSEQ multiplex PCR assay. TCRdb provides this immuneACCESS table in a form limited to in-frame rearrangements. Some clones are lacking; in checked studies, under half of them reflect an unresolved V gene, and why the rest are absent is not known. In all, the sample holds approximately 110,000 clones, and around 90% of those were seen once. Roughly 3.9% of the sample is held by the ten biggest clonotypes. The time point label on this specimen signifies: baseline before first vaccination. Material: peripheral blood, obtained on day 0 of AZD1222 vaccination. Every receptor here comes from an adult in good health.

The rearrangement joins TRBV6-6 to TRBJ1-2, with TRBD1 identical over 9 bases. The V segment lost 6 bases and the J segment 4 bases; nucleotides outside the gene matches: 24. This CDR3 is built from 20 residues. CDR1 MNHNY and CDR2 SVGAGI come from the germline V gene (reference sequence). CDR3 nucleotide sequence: TGTGCCAGCAGCGAGCGTCAATTCACGACAGGGGGAACGCGTATCTATGGCTACACCTTC. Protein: CASSERQFTTGGTRIYGYTF.

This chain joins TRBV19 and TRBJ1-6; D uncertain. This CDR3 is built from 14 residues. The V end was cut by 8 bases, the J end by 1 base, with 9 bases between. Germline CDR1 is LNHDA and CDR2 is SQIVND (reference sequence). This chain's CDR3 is CASHSSSYNSPLHF. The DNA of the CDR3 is TGTGCCAGTCACAGCTCATCCTATAATTCACCCCTCCACTTT.

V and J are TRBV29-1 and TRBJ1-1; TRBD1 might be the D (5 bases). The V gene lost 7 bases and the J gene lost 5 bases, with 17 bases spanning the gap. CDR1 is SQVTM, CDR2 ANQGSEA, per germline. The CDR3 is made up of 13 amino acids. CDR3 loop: CSGNQGWGTEAFF. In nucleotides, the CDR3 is TGCAGCGGCAATCAGGGATGGGGGACTGAAGCTTTCTTT.

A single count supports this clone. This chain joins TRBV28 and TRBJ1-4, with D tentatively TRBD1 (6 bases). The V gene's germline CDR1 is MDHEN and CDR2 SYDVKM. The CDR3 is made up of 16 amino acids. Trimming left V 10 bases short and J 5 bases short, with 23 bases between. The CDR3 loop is CATGDVTRGGNEKLFF. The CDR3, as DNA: TGTGCCACCGGGGACGTTACCCGAGGGGGAAATGAAAAACTGTTTTTT.

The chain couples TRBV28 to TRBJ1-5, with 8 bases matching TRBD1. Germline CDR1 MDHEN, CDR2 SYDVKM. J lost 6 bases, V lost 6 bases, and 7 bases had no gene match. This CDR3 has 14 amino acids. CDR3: CASSSADRVQPQHF. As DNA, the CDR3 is TGTGCCAGCAGCTCGGCGGACAGGGTTCAGCCCCAGCATTTT.

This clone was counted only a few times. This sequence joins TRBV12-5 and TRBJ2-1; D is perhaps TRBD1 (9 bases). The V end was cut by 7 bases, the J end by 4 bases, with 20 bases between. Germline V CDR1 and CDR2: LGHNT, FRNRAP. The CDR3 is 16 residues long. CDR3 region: CASATRGGTGYNEQFF. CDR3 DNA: TGTGCTAGTGCCACCCGCGGGGGGACAGGGTACAATGAGCAGTTCTTC.

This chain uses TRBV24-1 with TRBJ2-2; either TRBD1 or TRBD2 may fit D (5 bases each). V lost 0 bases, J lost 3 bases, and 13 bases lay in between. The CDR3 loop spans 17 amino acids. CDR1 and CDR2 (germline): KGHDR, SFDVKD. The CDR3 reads CATSDLPGRVDTGELFF. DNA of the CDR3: TGTGCCACCAGTGATTTGCCGGGACGTGTCGACACCGGGGAGCTGTTTTTT.

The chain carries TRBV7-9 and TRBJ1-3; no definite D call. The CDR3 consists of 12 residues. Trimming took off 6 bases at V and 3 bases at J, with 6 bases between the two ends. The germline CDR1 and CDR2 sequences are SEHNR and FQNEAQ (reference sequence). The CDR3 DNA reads TGTGCCAGCAGAAAAGTTGGAAACACCATATATTTT. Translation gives CASRKVGNTIYF.

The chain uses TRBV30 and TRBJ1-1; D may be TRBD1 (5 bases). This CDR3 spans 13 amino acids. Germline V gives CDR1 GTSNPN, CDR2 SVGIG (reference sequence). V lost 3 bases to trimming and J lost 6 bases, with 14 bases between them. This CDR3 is CAWSPQKGSEAFF. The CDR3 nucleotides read TGTGCCTGGAGCCCCCAGAAGGGGTCTGAAGCTTTCTTT.

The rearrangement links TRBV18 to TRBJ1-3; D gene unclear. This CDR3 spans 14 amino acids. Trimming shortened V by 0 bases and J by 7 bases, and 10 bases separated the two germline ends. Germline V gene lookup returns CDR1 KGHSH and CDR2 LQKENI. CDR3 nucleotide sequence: TGTGCCAGCTCACCACCGGGCGGAACGAACACCATATATTTT. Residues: CASSPPGGTNTIYF.

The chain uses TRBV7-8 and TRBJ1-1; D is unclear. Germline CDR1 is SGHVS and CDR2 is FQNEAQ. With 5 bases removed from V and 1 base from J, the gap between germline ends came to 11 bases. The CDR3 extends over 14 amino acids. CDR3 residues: CASSDQGQNTEAFF. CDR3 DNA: TGTGCCAGCAGCGACCAAGGGCAGAACACTGAAGCTTTCTTT.

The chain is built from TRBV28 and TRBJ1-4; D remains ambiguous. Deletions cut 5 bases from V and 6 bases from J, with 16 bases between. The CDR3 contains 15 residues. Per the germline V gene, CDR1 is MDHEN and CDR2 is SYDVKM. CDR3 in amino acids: CASSTYLRGDEKLFF. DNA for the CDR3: TGTGCCAGCAGTACTTACCTACGAGGCGATGAAAAACTGTTTTTT.

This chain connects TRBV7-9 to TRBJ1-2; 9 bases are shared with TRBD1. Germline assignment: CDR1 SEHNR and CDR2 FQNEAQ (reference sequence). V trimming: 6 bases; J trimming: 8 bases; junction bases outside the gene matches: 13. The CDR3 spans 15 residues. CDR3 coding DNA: TGTGCCAGCAGTTATCCGGGACAGGGAACTGCGGGCTACACCTTC. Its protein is CASSYPGQGTAGYTF. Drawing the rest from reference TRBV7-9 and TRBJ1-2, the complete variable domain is DTGVSQNPRHKITKRGQNVTFRCDPISEHNRLYWYRQTLGQGPEFLTYFQNEAQLEKSRLLSDRFSAERPKGSFSTLEIQRTEQGDSAMYLCASSYPGQGTAGYTFGSGTRLTVV.

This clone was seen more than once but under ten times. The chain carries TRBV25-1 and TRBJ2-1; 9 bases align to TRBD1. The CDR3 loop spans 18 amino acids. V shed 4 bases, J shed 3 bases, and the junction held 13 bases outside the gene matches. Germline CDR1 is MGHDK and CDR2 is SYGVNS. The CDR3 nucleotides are TGTGCCAGCAGTGGATTAGGACAGGGGAGAAACTACTACAATGAGCAGTTCTTC. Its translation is CASSGLGQGRNYYNEQFF.

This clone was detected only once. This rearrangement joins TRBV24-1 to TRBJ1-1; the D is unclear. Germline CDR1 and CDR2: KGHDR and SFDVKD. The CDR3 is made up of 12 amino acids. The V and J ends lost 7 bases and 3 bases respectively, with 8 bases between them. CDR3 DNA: TGTGCCACCAGGGGGAGCGACACTGAAGCTTTCTTT. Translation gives CATRGSDTEAFF.

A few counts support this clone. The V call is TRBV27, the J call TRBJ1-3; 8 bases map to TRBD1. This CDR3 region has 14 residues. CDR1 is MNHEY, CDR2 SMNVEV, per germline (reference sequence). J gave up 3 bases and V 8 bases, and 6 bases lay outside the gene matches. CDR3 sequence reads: CASARGTGGNTIYF. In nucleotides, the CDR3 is TGTGCCAGCGCACGGGGGACAGGTGGAAACACCATATATTTT.

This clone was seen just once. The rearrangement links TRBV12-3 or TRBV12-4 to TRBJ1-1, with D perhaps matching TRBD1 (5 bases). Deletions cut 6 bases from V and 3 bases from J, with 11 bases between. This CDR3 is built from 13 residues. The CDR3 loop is CASSRDQYTEAFF. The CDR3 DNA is TGTGCCAGCAGCCGGGACCAATACACTGAAGCTTTCTTT.

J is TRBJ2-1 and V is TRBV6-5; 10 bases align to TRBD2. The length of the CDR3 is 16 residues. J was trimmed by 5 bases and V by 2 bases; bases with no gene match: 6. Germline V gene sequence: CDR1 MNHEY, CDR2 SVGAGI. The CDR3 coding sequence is TGTGCCAGCAGTTACAGAAGCGGGGGGGTTCACAATGAGCAGTTCTTC. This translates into CASSYRSGGVHNEQFF.

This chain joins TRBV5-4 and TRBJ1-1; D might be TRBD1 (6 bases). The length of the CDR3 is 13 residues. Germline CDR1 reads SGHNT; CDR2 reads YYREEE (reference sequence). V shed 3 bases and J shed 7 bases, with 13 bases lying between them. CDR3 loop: CASSSNTGREAFF. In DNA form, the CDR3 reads TGTGCCAGCAGCTCAAATACAGGGCGTGAAGCTTTCTTT.

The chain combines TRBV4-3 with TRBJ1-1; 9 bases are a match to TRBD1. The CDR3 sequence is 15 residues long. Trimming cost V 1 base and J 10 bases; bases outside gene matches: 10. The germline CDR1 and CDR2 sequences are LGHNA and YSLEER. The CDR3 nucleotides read TGCGCCAGCAGCCAAGTTTCTAACAGGGGGCGTGGAGCTTTCTTT. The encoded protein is CASSQVSNRGRGAFF.

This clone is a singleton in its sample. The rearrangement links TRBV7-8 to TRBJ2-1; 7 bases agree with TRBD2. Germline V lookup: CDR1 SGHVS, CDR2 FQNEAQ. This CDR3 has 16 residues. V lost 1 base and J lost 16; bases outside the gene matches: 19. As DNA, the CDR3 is TGTGCCAGCAGCTTAGACCTGGGCCTGGGGGGGACCCCCCTCTTCTTC. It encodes CASSLDLGLGGTPLFF.

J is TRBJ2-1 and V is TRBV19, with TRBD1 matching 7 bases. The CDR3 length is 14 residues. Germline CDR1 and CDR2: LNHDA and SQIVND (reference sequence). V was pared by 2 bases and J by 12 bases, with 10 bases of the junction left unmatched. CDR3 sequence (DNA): TGTGCCAGTAGTATATCCAGGGGGAAGCCTTGGCAGTTCTTC. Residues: CASSISRGKPWQFF. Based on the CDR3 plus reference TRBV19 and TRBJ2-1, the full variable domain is DGGITQSPKYLFRKEGQNVTLSCEQNLNHDAMYWYRQDPGQGLRLIYYSQIVNDFQKGDIAEGYSVSREKKESFPLTVTSAQKNPTAFYLCASSISRGKPWQFFGPGTRLTVL.

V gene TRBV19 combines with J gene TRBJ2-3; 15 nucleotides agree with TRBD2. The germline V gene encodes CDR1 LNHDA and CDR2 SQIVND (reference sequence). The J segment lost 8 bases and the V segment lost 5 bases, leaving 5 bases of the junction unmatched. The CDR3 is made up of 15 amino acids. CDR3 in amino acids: CASSPGTSGGSTQYF. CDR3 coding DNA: TGTGCCAGTAGTCCAGGGACTAGCGGGGGGTCTACGCAGTATTTT.

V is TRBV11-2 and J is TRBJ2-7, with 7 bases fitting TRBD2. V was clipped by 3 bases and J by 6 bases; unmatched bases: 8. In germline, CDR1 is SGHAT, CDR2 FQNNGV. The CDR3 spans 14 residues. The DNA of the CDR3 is TGTGCCAGCAGCTTCCCCTGGACTAGACGCGAGCAGTACTTC. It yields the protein CASSFPWTRREQYF.